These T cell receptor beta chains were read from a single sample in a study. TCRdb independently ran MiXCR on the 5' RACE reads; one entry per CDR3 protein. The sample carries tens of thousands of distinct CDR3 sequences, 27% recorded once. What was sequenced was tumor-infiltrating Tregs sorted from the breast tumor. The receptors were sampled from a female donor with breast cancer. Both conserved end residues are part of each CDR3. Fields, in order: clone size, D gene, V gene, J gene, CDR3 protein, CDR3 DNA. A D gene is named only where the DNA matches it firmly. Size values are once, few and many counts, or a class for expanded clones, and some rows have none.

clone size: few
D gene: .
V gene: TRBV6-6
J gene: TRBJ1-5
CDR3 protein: CASSYAREPQHF
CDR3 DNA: TGTGCCAGCAGTTACGCGAGGGAGCCCCAGCATTTT

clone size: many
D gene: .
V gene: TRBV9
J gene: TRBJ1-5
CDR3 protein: CASSVDGNQPQHF
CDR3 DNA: TGTGCCAGCAGCGTAGATGGTAATCAGCCCCAGCATTTT

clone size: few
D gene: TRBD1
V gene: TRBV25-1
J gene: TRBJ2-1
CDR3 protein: CASTQPGRGYNGQFF
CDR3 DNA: TGTGCCAGCACCCAACCCGGCAGGGGGTACAATGGGCAGTTCTTC

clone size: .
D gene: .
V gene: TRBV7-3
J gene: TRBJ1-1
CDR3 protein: CASSLAVWAEAFF
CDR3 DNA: TGTGCCAGCAGCTTAGCGGTGTGGGCTGAAGCTTTCTTT

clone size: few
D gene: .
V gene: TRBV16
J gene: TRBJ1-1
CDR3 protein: CASSQSGRDLTEAFF
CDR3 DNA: TGTGCCAGCAGCCAATCGGGACGGGACTTGACTGAAGCTTTCTTT

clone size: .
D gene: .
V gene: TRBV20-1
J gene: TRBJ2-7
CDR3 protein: CSARDQSREQYF
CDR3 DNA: TGCAGTGCTAGAGACCAGAGTAGAGAGCAGTACTTC

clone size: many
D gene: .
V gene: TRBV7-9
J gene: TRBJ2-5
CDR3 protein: CASSLAFETQYF
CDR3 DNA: TGTGCCAGCAGCTTAGCTTTTGAGACCCAGTACTTC

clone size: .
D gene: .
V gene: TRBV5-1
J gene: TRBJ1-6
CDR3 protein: CASSLERGNSPLHF
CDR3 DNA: TGCGCCAGCAGCTTGGAGCGGGGAAATTCACCCCTCCACTTT

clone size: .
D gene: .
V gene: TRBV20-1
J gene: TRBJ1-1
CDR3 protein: CSAPRGGGRTEAFF
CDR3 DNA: TGCAGTGCTCCACGAGGGGGGGGCCGGACTGAAGCTTTCTTT

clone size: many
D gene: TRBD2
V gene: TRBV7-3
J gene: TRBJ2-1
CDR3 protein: CASSPGGLAGAYEQFF
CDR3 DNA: TGTGCCAGCAGCCCCGGGGGACTAGCGGGAGCCTATGAGCAGTTCTTC

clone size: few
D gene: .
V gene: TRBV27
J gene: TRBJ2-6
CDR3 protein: CASSLQSGANVLTF
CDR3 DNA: TGTGCCAGCAGCCTCCAATCTGGGGCCAACGTCCTGACTTTC

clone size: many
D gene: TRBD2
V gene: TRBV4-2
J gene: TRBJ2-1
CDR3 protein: CASSQGLAGANEQFF
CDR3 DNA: TGTGCCAGCAGCCAAGGACTAGCGGGAGCCAATGAGCAGTTCTTC

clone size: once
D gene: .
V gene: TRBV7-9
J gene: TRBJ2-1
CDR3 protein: CASSARRTSSYNEQFF
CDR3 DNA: TGTGCCAGCAGCGCCCGACGGACCAGCTCCTACAATGAGCAGTTCTTC

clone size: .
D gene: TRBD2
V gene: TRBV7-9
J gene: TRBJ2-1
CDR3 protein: CASSLGQTSGPDNEQFF
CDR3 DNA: TGTGCCAGCAGCCTAGGCCAGACTAGCGGGCCTGACAATGAGCAGTTCTTC

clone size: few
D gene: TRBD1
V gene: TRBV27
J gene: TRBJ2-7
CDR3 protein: CASSLAGTGAYEQYF
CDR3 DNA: TGTGCCAGCAGTTTGGCCGGGACAGGGGCCTACGAGCAGTACTTC

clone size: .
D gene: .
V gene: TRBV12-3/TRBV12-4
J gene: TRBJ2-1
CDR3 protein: CASSATRRGVRASYNEQFF
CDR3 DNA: TGTGCCAGCAGTGCAACTAGGAGGGGGGTGAGAGCCTCCTACAATGAGCAGTTCTTC

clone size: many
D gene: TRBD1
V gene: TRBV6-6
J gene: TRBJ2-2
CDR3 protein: CASSHLGQGANTGELFF
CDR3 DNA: TGTGCCAGCAGTCATCTGGGACAGGGCGCGAACACCGGGGAGCTGTTTTTT

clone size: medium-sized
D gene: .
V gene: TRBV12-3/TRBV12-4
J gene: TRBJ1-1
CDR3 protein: CASSSRNLLNTEAFF
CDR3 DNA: TGTGCCAGCAGTTCGAGGAACCTGCTGAACACTGAAGCTTTCTTT

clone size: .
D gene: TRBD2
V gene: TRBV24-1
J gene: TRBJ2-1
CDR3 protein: CATSDTGTSGWYEQFF
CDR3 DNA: TGTGCCACCAGTGACACCGGGACTAGCGGGTGGTATGAGCAGTTCTTC

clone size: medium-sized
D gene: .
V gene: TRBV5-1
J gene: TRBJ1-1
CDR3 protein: CASSLAGQKGYEAFF
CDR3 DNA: TGCGCCAGCAGCTTGGCAGGGCAAAAGGGGTATGAAGCTTTCTTT

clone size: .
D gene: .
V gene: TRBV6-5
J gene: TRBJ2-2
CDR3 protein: CASSFQGVTGELFF
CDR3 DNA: TGTGCCAGCAGCTTCCAGGGAGTCACCGGGGAGCTGTTTTTT

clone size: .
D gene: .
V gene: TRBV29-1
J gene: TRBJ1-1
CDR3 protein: CSVETRTREAFF
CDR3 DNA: TGCAGCGTTGAAACCAGGACACGTGAAGCTTTCTTT

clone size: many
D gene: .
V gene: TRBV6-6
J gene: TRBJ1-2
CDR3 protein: CASVKEGGNNYGYTF
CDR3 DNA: TGTGCCAGCGTGAAGGAGGGAGGAAATAACTATGGCTACACCTTC

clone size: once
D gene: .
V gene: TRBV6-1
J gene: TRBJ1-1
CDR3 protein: CASSKWMGDTEAFF
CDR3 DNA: TGTGCCAGCAGTAAATGGATGGGGGACACTGAAGCCTTCTTT

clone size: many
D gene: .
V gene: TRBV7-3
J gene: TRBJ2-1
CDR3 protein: CASSLGPGLGAEQFF
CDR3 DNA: TGTGCCAGCAGCTTAGGCCCTGGGCTAGGCGCTGAGCAGTTCTTC

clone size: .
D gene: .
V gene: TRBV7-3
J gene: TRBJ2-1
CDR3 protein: CASSRRQPSSYTEQFF
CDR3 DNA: TGTGCCAGCAGCCGTCGGCAGCCCTCCTCCTACACTGAGCAGTTCTTC

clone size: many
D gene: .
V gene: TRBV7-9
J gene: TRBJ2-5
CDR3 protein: CASSLDRLGTQYF
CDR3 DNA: TGTGCCAGCAGCTTAGACAGACTTGGGACCCAGTACTTC

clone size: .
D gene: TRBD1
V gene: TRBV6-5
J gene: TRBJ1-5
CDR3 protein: CASRNTGAAQPQHF
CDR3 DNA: TGTGCCAGCAGGAACACAGGGGCCGCTCAGCCCCAGCATTTT

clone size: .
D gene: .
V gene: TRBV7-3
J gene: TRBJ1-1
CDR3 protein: CASSLVGGNTEAFF
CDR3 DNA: TGTGCCAGCAGCTTAGTAGGAGGGAACACTGAAGCTTTCTTT

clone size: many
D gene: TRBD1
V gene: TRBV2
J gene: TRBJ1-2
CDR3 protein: CASRRDSYGYTF
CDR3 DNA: TGTGCCAGCCGCCGGGACAGCTATGGCTACACCTTC

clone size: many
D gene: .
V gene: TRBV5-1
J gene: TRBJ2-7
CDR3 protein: CASSLFPGPREQYF
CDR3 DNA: TGCGCCAGCAGCTTATTTCCGGGACCTCGGGAGCAGTACTTC

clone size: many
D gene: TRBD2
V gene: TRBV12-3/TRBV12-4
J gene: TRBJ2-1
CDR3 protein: CASSFGLAGGYNEQFF
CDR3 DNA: TGTGCCAGCAGTTTCGGCCTAGCGGGAGGTTATAATGAGCAGTTCTTC